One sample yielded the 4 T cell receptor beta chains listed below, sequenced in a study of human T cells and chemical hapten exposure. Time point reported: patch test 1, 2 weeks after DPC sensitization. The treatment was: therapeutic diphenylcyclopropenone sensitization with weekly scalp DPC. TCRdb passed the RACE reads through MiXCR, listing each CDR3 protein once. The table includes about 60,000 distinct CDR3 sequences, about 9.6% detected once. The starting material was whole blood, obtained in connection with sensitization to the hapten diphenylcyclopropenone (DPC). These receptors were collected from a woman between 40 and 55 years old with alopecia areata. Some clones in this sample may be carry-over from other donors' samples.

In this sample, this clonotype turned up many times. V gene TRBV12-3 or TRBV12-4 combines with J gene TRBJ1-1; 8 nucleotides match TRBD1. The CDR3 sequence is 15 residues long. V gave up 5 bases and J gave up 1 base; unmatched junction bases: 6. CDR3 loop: CASSLRTGSNTEAFF. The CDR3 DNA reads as TGTGCCAGCAGTCTAAGGACAGGGTCGAACACTGAAGCTTTCTTT.

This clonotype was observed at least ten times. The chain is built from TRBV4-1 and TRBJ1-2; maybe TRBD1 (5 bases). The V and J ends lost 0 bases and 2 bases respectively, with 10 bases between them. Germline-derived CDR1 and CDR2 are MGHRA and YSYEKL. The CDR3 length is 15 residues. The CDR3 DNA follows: TGCGCCAGCAGCCAAGAAATCCGGGACAACTATGGCTACACCTTC. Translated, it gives CASSQEIRDNYGYTF.

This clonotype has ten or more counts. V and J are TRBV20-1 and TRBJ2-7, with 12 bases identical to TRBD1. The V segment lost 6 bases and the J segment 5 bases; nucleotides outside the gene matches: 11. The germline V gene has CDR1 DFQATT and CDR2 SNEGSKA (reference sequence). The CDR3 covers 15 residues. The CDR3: CSAPGDRGLTNEQYF. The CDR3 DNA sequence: TGCAGTGCCCCCGGGGACAGGGGGCTCACGAACGAGCAGTACTTC.

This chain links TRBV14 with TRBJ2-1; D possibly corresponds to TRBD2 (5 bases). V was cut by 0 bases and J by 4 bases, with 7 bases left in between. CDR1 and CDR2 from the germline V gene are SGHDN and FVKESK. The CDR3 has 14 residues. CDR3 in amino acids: CASSQEREYNEQFF. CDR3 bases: TGTGCCAGCAGCCAAGAAAGGGAGTACAATGAGCAGTTCTTC.